The clone carrying this TCR beta chain has ten or more counts. What it binds is not known. This sample is part of a study of human T cells and chemical hapten exposure. With 3 bases clipped from V and 2 bases from J, the junction kept 5 bases outside the gene matches. CDR3 length: 16 amino acids. Germline CDR1 SGDLS, CDR2 YYNGEE. Noted time point: patch test 1, 2 weeks after DPC sensitization. Regarding treatment: therapeutic diphenylcyclopropenone sensitization with weekly scalp DPC. The library gave individual cDNA molecules unique molecular identifiers. MiXCR was run by TCRdb on the RACE reads, yielding one entry per CDR3 protein. Altogether about 380,000 distinct CDR3 sequences are present, more than 4.5% being singletons, with the ten largest covering roughly 2.4%. Findings and limits, study-wide: Expanded TCRs formed significantly more large CDR3 similarity clusters than controls.

The receptor was isolated from a woman aged 50 to 60 with alopecia areata. Some clones in this sample may be carry-over from other donors' samples. This rearrangement joins TRBV9 to TRBJ2-2; TRBD2 matches 9 bases. The sequencing here drew on whole blood, taken in connection with sensitization to the hapten diphenylcyclopropenone (DPC). The CDR3 sequence: CASSALTSGNTGELFF. The CDR3 nucleotides read TGTGCCAGCAGCGCCCTGACTAGCGGTAACACCGGGGAGCTGTTTTTT.